The 26 T cell receptor beta chains below were found in one sample sequenced in a study of beta chain features in type 1 diabetes. These receptors' targets are unknown. Of the isolated RNA, all was reverse transcribed, and so the sequenced material was expressed TCRB transcripts. Generated by immunoSEQ multiplex PCR, the TCRdb table keeps only in-frame clones and is missing some. Of approximately 170,000 clones detected, 7.8% appear once; the ten largest clones hold approximately 1%. Overall study results and limits: Among all four CD4+ subsets, Type 1 diabetes patients had TCRB CDR3s that were moderately but significantly shorter.

Material: central memory CD4+ T cells from blood. All receptors come from a woman in her thirties or forties with type 1 diabetes.

The rearrangement links TRBV19 to TRBJ1-6; D unresolved. The V gene lost 3 bases and the J gene lost 14 bases, with 14 bases spanning the gap. This CDR3 is 13 amino acids long. CDR1 LNHDA and CDR2 SQIVND come from the germline V gene (reference sequence). CDR3 nucleotide sequence: TGTGCCAGTAGTATGAGTCAAACAGCGGCCCTCCACTTT. Protein: CASSMSQTAALHF.

With regard to this clone: Other DNA sequences of this sample code for an identical CDR3. The chain has TRBV7-9 and TRBJ1-2; 9 positions agree with TRBD1. The V gene's germline CDR1 is SEHNR and CDR2 FQNEAQ (reference sequence). V dropped 1 base and J dropped 6; count of bases not matched to a gene: 0. This CDR3 is 13 amino acids long. Written as DNA, the CDR3 is TGTGCCAGCAGCTTAGGGACAGGGGATGGCTACACCTTC. This translates into CASSLGTGDGYTF.

The rearrangement links TRBV6-1 to TRBJ1-1; weak D call: TRBD1 (5 bases). Germline V lookup: CDR1 MNHNS, CDR2 SASEGT. This CDR3 has 13 residues. V shed 5 bases and J shed 7 bases, with 14 bases lying between them. DNA for the CDR3: TGTGCCAGCAGTTCGGGGGATTATTATGAAGCTTTCTTT. Translating it yields CASSSGDYYEAFF.

This clone was seen many times. This same CDR3 is encoded by further DNA sequences in the sample. This chain links TRBV5-1 with TRBJ1-2; the match to TRBD1 covers 9 bases. The germline V gene has CDR1 SGHRS and CDR2 YFSETQ. Unmatched junction bases numbered 6, after V lost 4 bases and J lost 8 bases. CDR3 length: 13 residues. The CDR3 DNA reads as TGCGCCAGCAGCCTTTGGGACAGGGACGGCTACACCTTC. It codes for CASSLWDRDGYTF.

CDR3 sequence reads: CASSLGDSSSTDTQYF. As DNA, the CDR3 is TGCGCCAGCAGCTTGGGGGACAGTTCAAGCACAGATACGCAGTATTTT. The rearrangement links TRBV5-1 to TRBJ2-3; 7 bases align to TRBD1. The CDR3 extends over 16 amino acids. With V trimmed by 0 bases and J by 0 bases, 4 bases remained unmatched. Germline lookup yields CDR1 SGHRS and CDR2 YFSETQ. The full variable domain, its missing parts supplied by reference TRBV5-1 and TRBJ2-3, is KAGVTQTPRYLIKTRGQQVTLSCSPISGHRSVSWYQQTPGQGLQFLFEYFSETQRNKGNFPGRFSGRQFSNSRSEMNVSTLELGDSALYLCASSLGDSSSTDTQYFGPGTRLTVL.

This clone has more than one count but fewer than ten. This chain uses TRBV4-3 with TRBJ1-2; 7 positions match TRBD1. The CDR3 extends over 15 amino acids. Unmatched junction bases numbered 8, after V lost 2 bases and J lost 5 bases. Germline CDR1 is LGHNA and CDR2 is YSLEER. CDR3 DNA sequence: TGCGCCAGCAGCCAACCGGGAGGGGGCGAATATGGCTACACCTTC. This codes for CASSQPGGGEYGYTF.

The J gene is TRBJ1-5, the V gene TRBV18; TRBD1 is a possible D gene (6 bases). Germline CDR1 is KGHSH and CDR2 is LQKENI. Trimming removed 1 base at V and 7 bases at J, with 8 bases between. The CDR3 has 13 amino acids. CDR3 sequence reads: CASSPLQGQPQHF. CDR3 sequence (DNA): TGTGCCAGCTCACCACTACAGGGACAGCCCCAGCATTTT.

This clone turned up a few times. A junction boundary mismatches the germline segment, possibly from a read error. The CDR3 DNA is TGTGCTAGCAGCGAACAGTGGAACACTGAAGCTTTCTTT. Translated, it gives CASSEQWNTEAFF. The chain has TRBV7-7 and TRBJ1-1; no firm D call. The germline V gene has CDR1 SSHAT and CDR2 FNYEAQ (reference sequence). The CDR3 is 13 residues long.

This clone was picked up a small number of times. The rearrangement joins TRBV7-2 to TRBJ2-5, with D perhaps TRBD2 (6 bases). Germline V lookup: CDR1 SGHTA, CDR2 FQGNSA. This CDR3 region has 15 residues. The V and J ends lost 5 bases and 9 bases respectively, with 22 bases between them. CDR3 nucleotides: TGTGCCAGCAGCCCCCCCGGGAGTAGCGAATGGGCCCAGTACTTC. It translates to CASSPPGSSEWAQYF.

The chain combines TRBV7-2 with TRBJ1-2; D not certain. V lost 2 bases, J lost 0 bases, and 7 bases lay in between. CDR1 SGHTA and CDR2 FQGNSA come from the germline V gene. The CDR3 extends over 14 amino acids. CDR3 bases: TGTGCCAGCAGCTTATACAGCCCTAACTATGGCTACACCTTC. Protein sequence: CASSLYSPNYGYTF.

This clone was recorded a few times. V gene TRBV10-3 combines with J gene TRBJ2-3, with a possible D match to TRBD2 (6 bases). Germline V gene data show CDR1 as ENHRY and CDR2 as SYGVKD. Trimming left V 3 bases short and J 5 bases short, with 9 bases between. The CDR3 loop spans 13 amino acids. The CDR3 sequence is CAISEPGLDTQYF. DNA for the CDR3: TGTGCCATCAGTGAACCGGGACTAGATACGCAGTATTTT.

This clone was counted only a few times. This sequence joins TRBV19 and TRBJ2-2; 8 bases are a match to TRBD2. The CDR3 runs to 16 residues. V dropped 7 bases and J dropped 4; count of bases not matched to a gene: 11. Germline-derived CDR1 and CDR2 are LNHDA and SQIVND (reference sequence). The CDR3 here is CASKSGAGVTTGELFF. Written as DNA, the CDR3 is TGTGCCAGTAAATCCGGAGCGGGAGTAACCACCGGGGAGCTGTTTTTT.

This chain uses TRBV30 with TRBJ2-7, with 7 bases fitting TRBD1. The CDR3 sequence is 13 residues long. CDR1 is GTSNPN, CDR2 SVGIG, per germline (reference sequence). V dropped 1 base and J dropped 3; count of bases not matched to a gene: 3. As DNA, the CDR3 is TGTGCCTGGAGTGGACAGGGATACTACGAGCAGTACTTC. Translating gives CAWSGQGYYEQYF.

This clone was seen only a few times. The same CDR3 can be traced to other DNA sequences in this sample. The V call is TRBV18, the J call TRBJ2-7; D unclear. The CDR3 length is 13 residues. The germline V gene has CDR1 KGHSH and CDR2 LQKENI. V lost 2 bases to trimming and J lost 4 bases, with 9 bases between them. The CDR3 sequence is CASSPSPGYEQYF. The DNA for the CDR3 is TGTGCCAGCTCACCATCCCCCGGTTACGAGCAGTACTTC.

This clone was counted a few times. The genes are TRBV7-9 and TRBJ2-7; 10 bases are shared with TRBD1. CDR1 is SEHNR and CDR2 is FQNEAQ in the germline V gene (reference sequence). V gave up 5 bases and J gave up 1 base; unmatched junction bases: 5. There are 15 residues in the CDR3. CDR3 loop: CASSPRDRGSYEQYF. DNA for the CDR3: TGTGCCAGCAGCCCACGGGACAGGGGTTCCTACGAGCAGTACTTC. Drawing the rest from reference TRBV7-9 and TRBJ2-7, the complete variable domain is DTGVSQNPRHKITKRGQNVTFRCDPISEHNRLYWYRQTLGQGPEFLTYFQNEAQLEKSRLLSDRFSAERPKGSFSTLEIQRTEQGDSAMYLCASSPRDRGSYEQYFGPGTRLTVT.

V gene TRBV28 combines with J gene TRBJ2-3, with a weak D call TRBD2 (7 bases). Trimming took off 7 bases at V and 4 bases at J, with 15 bases between the two ends. Looked up from germline, CDR1 is MDHEN and CDR2 is SYDVKM. The CDR3 is 14 amino acids. CDR3 DNA sequence: TGTGCCAGCATCCTGGGGGGGGCATCAGATACGCAGTATTTT. Its translation: CASILGGASDTQYF.

This clone was seen a few times. This chain connects TRBV18 to TRBJ2-4; 9 bases are shared with TRBD1. This CDR3 comprises 17 residues. With 3 bases clipped from V and 1 base from J, the junction kept 7 bases outside the gene matches. Germline V gives CDR1 KGHSH, CDR2 LQKENI. Written as DNA, the CDR3 is TGTGCCAGCTCACCCTTGAGGGACAGGGACGCCAAAAACATTCAGTACTTC. Translated, it gives CASSPLRDRDAKNIQYF.

The chain recombines TRBV29-1 with TRBJ1-1; maybe TRBD1 (6 bases). The germline V and J ends were trimmed by 7 bases and 3 bases, with 15 bases remaining between them. CDR3 length: 13 amino acids. The germline V gene encodes CDR1 SQVTM and CDR2 ANQGSEA. The CDR3, as DNA: TGCAGCGCCGGGGACATCGTGGACACTGAAGCTTTCTTT. It specifies CSAGDIVDTEAFF.

This chain uses TRBV19 with TRBJ1-6, with 8 bases matching TRBD1. The V and J ends lost 10 bases and 6 bases, in that order; junction bases with no gene match: 11. Germline V gene data show CDR1 as LNHDA and CDR2 as SQIVND (reference sequence). The CDR3 is made up of 15 amino acids. This chain's CDR3 is CATAAIDRGNSPLHF. The CDR3 DNA sequence: TGTGCCACCGCGGCCATTGACAGGGGTAATTCACCCCTCCACTTT.

This clone came up a few times. The chain has TRBV6-5 and TRBJ2-3, with 8 bases identical to TRBD2. Germline-derived CDR1 and CDR2 are MNHEY and SVGAGI. The length of the CDR3 is 15 residues. With V trimmed by 6 bases and J by 0 bases, 5 bases remained unmatched. CDR3: CASRLLADSTDTQYF. DNA for the CDR3: TGTGCCAGCAGACTACTAGCGGATAGCACAGATACGCAGTATTTT.

The gene calls are TRBV28 and TRBJ1-2; D is undetermined. This CDR3 comprises 14 residues. Germline V gene sequence: CDR1 MDHEN, CDR2 SYDVKM. Trimming took off 2 bases at V and 2 bases at J, with 9 bases between the two ends. CDR3 DNA sequence: TGTGCCAGCAGTTTAGACACTTTAAACTATGGCTACACCTTC. Residues: CASSLDTLNYGYTF.

The chain combines TRBV9 with TRBJ2-2; 10 bases are shared with TRBD2. Germline CDR1 and CDR2: SGDLS and YYNGEE. Losses at the gene ends were 4 bases for V and 1 base for J; bases not matched to a gene: 7. This CDR3 is built from 17 residues. The CDR3 is CASSPSGGDWNTGELFF. The CDR3 DNA sequence: TGTGCCAGCAGCCCGAGCGGGGGGGATTGGAACACCGGGGAGCTGTTTTTT. Filled out from reference TRBV9 and TRBJ2-2, the complete variable domain reads DSGVTQTPKHLITATGQRVTLRCSPRSGDLSVYWYQQSLDQGLQFLIQYYNGEERAKGNILERFSAQQFPDLHSELNLSSLELGDSALYFCASSPSGGDWNTGELFFGEGSRLTVL.

This clone appeared a few times. The chain links TRBV18 to TRBJ2-1; 7 nucleotides agree with TRBD2. The CDR3 totals 15 residues. J was trimmed by 4 bases and V by 0 bases; bases with no gene match: 3. CDR1 and CDR2 (germline): KGHSH, LQKENI. CDR3: CASSPPSLAYNEQFF. CDR3 nucleotide sequence: TGTGCCAGCTCACCACCTTCACTAGCGTACAATGAGCAGTTCTTC.

The gene calls are TRBV5-4 and TRBJ1-1; a possible D gene is TRBD1 (5 bases). V was cut by 4 bases and J by 0 bases, with 10 bases left in between. The length of the CDR3 is 14 residues. Germline V gene data show CDR1 as SGHNT and CDR2 as YYREEE (reference sequence). The CDR3 loop reads CASSPDSMNTEAFF. The CDR3 DNA follows: TGTGCCAGCAGCCCAGACAGCATGAACACTGAAGCTTTCTTT.

This clone appeared many times. This chain links TRBV7-2 with TRBJ2-5, with D possibly being TRBD1 (6 bases). Per germline, CDR1 SGHTA and CDR2 FQGNSA. V was shortened by 0 bases and J by 2 bases, with 16 bases between the two germline ends. The CDR3 sequence is 17 residues long. CDR3 amino acids: CASSLAGAGDPQETQYF. The CDR3 bases are TGTGCCAGCAGCTTAGCCGGGGCAGGGGACCCTCAAGAGACCCAGTACTTC.

This clone was observed a handful of times. The gene calls are TRBV6-5 and TRBJ1-6, with D unresolved. The V gene's germline CDR1 is MNHEY and CDR2 SVGAGI. The CDR3 is 15 amino acids. The V end lost 2 bases, the J end lost 11 bases, and 16 bases lay between the germline ends. The CDR3 here is CASSYVVSGPAPLHF. CDR3 nucleotides: TGTGCCAGCAGTTACGTAGTCTCGGGTCCGGCACCCCTCCACTTT.